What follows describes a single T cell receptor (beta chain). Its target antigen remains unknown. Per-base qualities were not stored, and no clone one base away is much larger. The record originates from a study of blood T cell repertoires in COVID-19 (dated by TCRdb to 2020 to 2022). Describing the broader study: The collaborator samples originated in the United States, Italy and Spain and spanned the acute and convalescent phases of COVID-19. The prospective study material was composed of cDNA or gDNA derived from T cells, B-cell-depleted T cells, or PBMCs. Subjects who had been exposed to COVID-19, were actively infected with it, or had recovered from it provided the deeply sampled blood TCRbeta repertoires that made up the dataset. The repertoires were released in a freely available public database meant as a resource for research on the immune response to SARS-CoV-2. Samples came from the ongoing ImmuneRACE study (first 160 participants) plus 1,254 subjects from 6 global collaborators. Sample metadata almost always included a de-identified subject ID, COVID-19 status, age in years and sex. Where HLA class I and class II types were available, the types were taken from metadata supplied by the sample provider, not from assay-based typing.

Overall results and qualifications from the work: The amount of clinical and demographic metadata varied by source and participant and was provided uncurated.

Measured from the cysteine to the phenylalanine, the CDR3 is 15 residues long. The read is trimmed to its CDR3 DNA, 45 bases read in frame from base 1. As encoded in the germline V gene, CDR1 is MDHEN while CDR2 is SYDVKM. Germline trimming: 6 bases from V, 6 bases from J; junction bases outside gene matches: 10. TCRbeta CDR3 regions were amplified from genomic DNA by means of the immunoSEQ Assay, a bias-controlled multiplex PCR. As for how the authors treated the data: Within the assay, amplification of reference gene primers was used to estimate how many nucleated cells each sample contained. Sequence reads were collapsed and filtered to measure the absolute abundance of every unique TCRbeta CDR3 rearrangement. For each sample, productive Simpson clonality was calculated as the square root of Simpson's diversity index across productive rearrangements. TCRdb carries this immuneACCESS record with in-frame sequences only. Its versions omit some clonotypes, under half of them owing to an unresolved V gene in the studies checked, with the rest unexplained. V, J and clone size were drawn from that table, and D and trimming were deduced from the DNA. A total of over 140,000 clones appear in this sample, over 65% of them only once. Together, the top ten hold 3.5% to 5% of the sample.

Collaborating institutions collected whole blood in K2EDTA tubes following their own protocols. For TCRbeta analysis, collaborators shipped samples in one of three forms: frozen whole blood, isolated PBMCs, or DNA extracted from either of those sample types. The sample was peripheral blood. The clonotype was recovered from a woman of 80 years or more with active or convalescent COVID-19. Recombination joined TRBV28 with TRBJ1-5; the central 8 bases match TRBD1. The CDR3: CASSENRGRAQPQHF. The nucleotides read TGTGCCAGCAGCGAAAACAGGGGGAGGGCTCAGCCCCAGCATTTT.